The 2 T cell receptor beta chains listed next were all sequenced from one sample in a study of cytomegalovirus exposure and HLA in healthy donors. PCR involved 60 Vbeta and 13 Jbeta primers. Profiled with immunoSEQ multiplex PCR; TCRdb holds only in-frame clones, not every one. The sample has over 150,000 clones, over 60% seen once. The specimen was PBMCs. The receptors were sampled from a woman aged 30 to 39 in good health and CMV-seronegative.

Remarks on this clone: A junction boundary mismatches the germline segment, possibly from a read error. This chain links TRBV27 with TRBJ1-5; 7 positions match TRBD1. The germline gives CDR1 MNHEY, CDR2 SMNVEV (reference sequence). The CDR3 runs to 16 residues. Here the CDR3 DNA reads TGTGCCGGCAGTTTAACCCCGGGACAGTCTAATCAGCCCCAGCATTTT. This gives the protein CAGSLTPGQSNQPQHF.

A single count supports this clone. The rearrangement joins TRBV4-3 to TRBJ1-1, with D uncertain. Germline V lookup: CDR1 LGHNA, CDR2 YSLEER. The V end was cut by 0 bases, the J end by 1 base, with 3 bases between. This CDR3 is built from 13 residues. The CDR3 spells CASSQERNTEAFF. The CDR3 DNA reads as TGCGCCAGCAGCCAAGAGAGGAACACTGAAGCTTTCTTT.